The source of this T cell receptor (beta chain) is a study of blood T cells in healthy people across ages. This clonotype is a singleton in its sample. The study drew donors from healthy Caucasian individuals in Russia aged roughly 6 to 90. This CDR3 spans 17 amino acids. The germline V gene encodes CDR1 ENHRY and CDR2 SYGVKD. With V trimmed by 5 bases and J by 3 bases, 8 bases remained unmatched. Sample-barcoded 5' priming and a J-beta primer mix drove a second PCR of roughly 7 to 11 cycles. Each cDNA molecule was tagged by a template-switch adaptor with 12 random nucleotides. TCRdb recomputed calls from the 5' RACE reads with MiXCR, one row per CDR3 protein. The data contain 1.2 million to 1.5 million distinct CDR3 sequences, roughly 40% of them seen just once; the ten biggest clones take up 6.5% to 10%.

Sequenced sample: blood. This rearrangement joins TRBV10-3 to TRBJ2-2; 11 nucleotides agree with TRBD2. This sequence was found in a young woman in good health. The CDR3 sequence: CAISTLAGGSDTGELFF. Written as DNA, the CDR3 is TGTGCCATCAGTACTCTAGCGGGAGGCTCCGACACCGGGGAGCTGTTTTTT.